This T cell receptor beta chain was retrieved from a study of T cells in Graves' hyperthyroidism and ophthalmopathy. Graves' hyperthyroidism qualified as stable when ophthalmopathy did not progress within 18 months. Based on clinical symptoms, serum thyroxine and TRAb, thyroid ultrasound and orbital computed tomography, diagnoses were reached. Researchers took RNA transcripts and amplified the TCR beta CDR3 regions from them. First-round RT-PCR targeting the TCR CDR3 was performed with the HTBI primer set. TCRdb called the multiplex PCR reads again in MiXCR, with one record for every CDR3 protein. The data hold about 680,000 distinct CDR3 sequences, with 35% observed a single time. The table lists this clonotype with a few counts. The sequenced sample consisted of blood. The sequence was obtained from a woman between 35 and 50 years old with Graves' hyperthyroidism.

CDR3 in amino acids: CSVDPGNYGYTF. The CDR3 nucleotides are TGCAGCGTTGATCCTGGGAACTATGGCTACACCTTC. V and J are TRBV29-1 and TRBJ1-2; the D is unclear. From germline, CDR1 is SQVTM and CDR2 ANQGSEA. This CDR3 is 12 amino acids long. V dropped 3 bases and J dropped 2 bases, with 7 bases sitting between them. The full variable domain, in which reference TRBV29-1 and TRBJ1-2 provide the parts outside the CDR3, is SAVISQKPSRDICQRGTSLTIQCQVDSQVTMMFWYRQQPGQSLTLIATANQGSEATYESGFVIDKFPISRPNLTFSTLTVSNMSPEDSSIYLCSVDPGNYGYTFGSGTRLTVV.